This TCR beta chain comes out of a study of cytomegalovirus exposure and HLA in healthy donors. Study summary: Across 300 to 400 genotyped donors, approximately 81% landed in the Caucasian-associated ancestry cluster.

The V end was cut by 2 bases, the J end by 2 bases, with 10 bases between. This CDR3 spans 15 amino acids. Looked up from germline, CDR1 is SNHLY and CDR2 is FYNNEI. On this clone itself: As yet, its antigen is unknown.

General study points: Differences between HLA loci emerged in a later analysis of TCR association rates, with DRB1 most and HLA-C fewest. Earlier analysis looked at TCR beta V segments, and most were productive about 87% or about 30% of the time.

The primer mix had 60 Vbeta and 13 Jbeta primers. The repertoire was sequenced with immunoSEQ multiplex PCR; TCRdb's copy has only in-frame clones and lacks some. The repertoire holds about 150,000 clones, with about 84% as singletons. This sequence was found in a woman in her 40s in good health and CMV-seropositive. The sequencing sample was made of PBMCs. The rearrangement joins TRBV2 to TRBJ1-5; the D is unclear. CDR3 sequence: CASSEWESGNQPQHF. The CDR3, as DNA: TGTGCCAGCAGTGAATGGGAGAGCGGCAATCAGCCCCAGCATTTT.